The clone carrying this T cell receptor beta chain was seen only a few times. As yet, its antigen is unknown. The germline gives CDR1 SGHNT, CDR2 YYREEE (reference sequence). Trimming took 6 bases from V and 3 from J; bases not matched to a gene: 11. CDR3 length: 17 amino acids. In the PCR, 60 Vbeta and 13 Jbeta primers were used. Produced via immunoSEQ multiplex PCR; TCRdb's table is partial and in-frame only. The sample shows around 190,000 clones, about 9% of them seen only once. This sample was included in a study of cytomegalovirus exposure and HLA in healthy donors. Study-level results: Published work reported that the classifier diagnosed cytomegalovirus status with high specificity and sensitivity. Analysis was carried out at a later point, and it linked a missense DCLRE1C variant to TCR beta V- and J-gene trimming.

The TCR was taken from a woman aged 30 to 39 in good health and CMV-seropositive. Sequencing was performed on PBMCs. The chain couples TRBV5-4 to TRBJ2-2, with 10 bases that match TRBD2. CDR3 nucleotide sequence: TGTGCCAGCAACCACAAGCGGGAGGGCAGGGACACCGGGGAGCTGTTTTTT. Translation: CASNHKREGRDTGELFF.